Listed here is a single T cell receptor (beta chain). This entry comes from a study of blood T cells in healthy people across ages. Alongside a J-beta primer mix, a sample-barcoded 5' primer served in a second PCR lasting about 7 to 12 cycles. TCRdb independently ran MiXCR on the 5' RACE reads; one entry per CDR3 protein. The profile shows hundreds of thousands of distinct CDR3 sequences, approximately 25% of them singletons. These data also formed part of another study, on T cells of mothers and their children.

This clonotype was sampled from a boy between 10 and 17 years old in good health. Sequenced input: blood.

The CDR3 DNA reads as TGTGCCAGCAGCCAAGATGGTCCCGGACAAGAGAACACTGAAGCTTTCTTT. This translates into CASSQDGPGQENTEAFF. The rearrangement uses TRBV3-1 and TRBJ1-1, with TRBD1 as a possible D gene (5 bases). V was pared by 0 bases and J by 1 base, with 15 bases between. The germline V gene has CDR1 LGHDT and CDR2 YNNKEL (reference sequence). This CDR3 comprises 17 residues.